This paragraph reports one T cell receptor (beta chain). This record belongs to a study of blood T cell repertoires in COVID-19. Study details: Italy, Spain and the United States were the sources of the convalescent and acute COVID-19 samples.

Patients at the Seattle site were enrolled during active infection and followed longitudinally. The V gene lost 0 bases and the J gene lost 5 bases, with 15 bases spanning the gap. Germline V gene data show CDR1 as SGHNT and CDR2 as YYREEE (reference sequence). The CDR3 loop spans 16 amino acids. Original processing methods: The assay estimated nucleated cells by amplifying reference gene primers. The data were produced by immunoSEQ multiplex PCR, yet TCRdb's version contains in-frame clones alone and is incomplete. Clone size and V and J calls were adopted from that table, with D and trimming inferred from the DNA. The sample yields roughly 38,000 clones, around four fifths seen once.

The V and J genes are TRBV5-4 and TRBJ2-1; D may be TRBD1 (5 bases). Sequencing was done on a sample of peripheral blood. The source of this sequence is a man aged 55 to 69 with COVID-19, enrolled during active disease. For the CDR3, the DNA is TGTGCCAGCAGCTTGGGTGGACCAATGGGGCACAATGAGCAGTTCTTC. Translated, it gives CASSLGGPMGHNEQFF. The full variable domain, its missing parts supplied by reference TRBV5-4 and TRBJ2-1, is ETGVTQSPTHLIKTRGQQVTLRCSSQSGHNTVSWYQQALGQGPQFIFQYYREEENGRGNFPPRFSGLQFPNYSSELNVNALELDDSALYLCASSLGGPMGHNEQFFGPGTRLTVL.